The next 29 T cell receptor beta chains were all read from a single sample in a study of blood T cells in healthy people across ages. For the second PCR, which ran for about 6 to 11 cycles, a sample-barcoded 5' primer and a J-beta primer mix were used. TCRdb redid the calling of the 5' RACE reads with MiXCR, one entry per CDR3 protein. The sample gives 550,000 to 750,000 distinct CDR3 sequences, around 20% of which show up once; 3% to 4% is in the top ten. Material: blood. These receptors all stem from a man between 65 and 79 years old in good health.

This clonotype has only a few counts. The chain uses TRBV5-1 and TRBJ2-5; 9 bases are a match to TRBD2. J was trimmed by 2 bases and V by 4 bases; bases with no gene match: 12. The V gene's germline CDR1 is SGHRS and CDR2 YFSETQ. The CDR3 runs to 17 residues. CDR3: CASSKETSGATQETQYF. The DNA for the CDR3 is TGCGCCAGCAGCAAAGAGACTAGCGGAGCGACTCAAGAGACCCAGTACTTC.

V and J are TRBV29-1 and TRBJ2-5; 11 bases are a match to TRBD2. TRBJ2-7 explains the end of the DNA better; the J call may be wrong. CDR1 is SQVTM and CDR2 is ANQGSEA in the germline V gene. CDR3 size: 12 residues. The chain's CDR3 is CSVTSGSGEQYF. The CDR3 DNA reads TGCAGCGTAACTAGCGGGAGCGGCGAGCAGTACTTC.

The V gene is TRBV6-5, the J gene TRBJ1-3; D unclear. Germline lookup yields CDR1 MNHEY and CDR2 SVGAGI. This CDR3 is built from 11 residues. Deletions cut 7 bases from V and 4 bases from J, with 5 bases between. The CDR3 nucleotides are TGTGCCAGCATCCGAGGAAACACCATATATTTT. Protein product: CASIRGNTIYF.

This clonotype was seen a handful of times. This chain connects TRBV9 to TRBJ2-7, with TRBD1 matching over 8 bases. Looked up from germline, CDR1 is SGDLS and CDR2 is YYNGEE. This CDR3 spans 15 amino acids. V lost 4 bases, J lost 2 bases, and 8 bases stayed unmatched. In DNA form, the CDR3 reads TGTGCCAGCAGCAATGATCCGGGACAGGCCTACGAGCAGTACTTC. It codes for CASSNDPGQAYEQYF. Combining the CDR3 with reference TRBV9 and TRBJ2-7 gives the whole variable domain DSGVTQTPKHLITATGQRVTLRCSPRSGDLSVYWYQQSLDQGLQFLIQYYNGEERAKGNILERFSAQQFPDLHSELNLSSLELGDSALYFCASSNDPGQAYEQYFGPGTRLTVT.

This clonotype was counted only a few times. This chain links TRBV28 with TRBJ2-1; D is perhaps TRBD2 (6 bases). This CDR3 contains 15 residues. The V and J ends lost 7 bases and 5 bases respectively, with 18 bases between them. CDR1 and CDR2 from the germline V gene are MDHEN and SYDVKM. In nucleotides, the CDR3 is TGTGCCAGCATTGGAGCGGGTGCTGGTGACAATGAGCAGTTCTTC. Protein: CASIGAGAGDNEQFF.

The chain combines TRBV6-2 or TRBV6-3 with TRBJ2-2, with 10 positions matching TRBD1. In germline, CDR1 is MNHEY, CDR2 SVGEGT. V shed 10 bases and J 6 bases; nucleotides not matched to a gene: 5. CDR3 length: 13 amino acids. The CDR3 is CATFGTGAGELFF. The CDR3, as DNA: TGTGCCACCTTCGGGACAGGGGCCGGGGAGCTGTTTTTT.

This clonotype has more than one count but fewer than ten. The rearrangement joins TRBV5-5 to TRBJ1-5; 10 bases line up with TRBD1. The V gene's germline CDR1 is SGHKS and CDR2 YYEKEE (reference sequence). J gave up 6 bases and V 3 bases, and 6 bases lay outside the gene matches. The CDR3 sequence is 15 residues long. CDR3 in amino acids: CASSWGQGLGQPQHF. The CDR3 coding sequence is TGTGCCAGCAGCTGGGGACAGGGGTTAGGTCAGCCCCAGCATTTT.

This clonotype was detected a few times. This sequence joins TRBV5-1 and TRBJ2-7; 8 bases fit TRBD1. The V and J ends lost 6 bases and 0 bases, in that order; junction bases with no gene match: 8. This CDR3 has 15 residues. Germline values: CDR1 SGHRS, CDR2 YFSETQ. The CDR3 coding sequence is TGCGCCAGCAAACGGACAGGGCCTTCCTCCTACGAGCAGTACTTC. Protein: CASKRTGPSSYEQYF.

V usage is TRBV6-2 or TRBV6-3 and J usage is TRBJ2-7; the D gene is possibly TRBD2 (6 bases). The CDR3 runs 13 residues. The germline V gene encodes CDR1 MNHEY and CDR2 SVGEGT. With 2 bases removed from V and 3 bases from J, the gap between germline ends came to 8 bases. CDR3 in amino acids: CASSYTSHYEQYF. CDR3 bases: TGTGCCAGCAGTTACACTAGCCACTACGAGCAGTACTTC.

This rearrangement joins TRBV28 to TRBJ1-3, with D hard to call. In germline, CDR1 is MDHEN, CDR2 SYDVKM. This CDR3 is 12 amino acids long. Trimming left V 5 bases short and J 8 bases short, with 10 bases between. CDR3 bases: TGTGCCAGCAGTAGCCCCGTGGACACCATATATTTT. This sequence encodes CASSSPVDTIYF. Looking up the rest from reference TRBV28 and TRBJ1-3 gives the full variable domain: DVKVTQSSRYLVKRTGEKVFLECVQDMDHENMFWYRQDPGLGLRLIYFSYDVKMKEKGDIPEGYSVSREKKERFSLILESASTNQTSMYLCASSSPVDTIYFGEGSWLTVV.

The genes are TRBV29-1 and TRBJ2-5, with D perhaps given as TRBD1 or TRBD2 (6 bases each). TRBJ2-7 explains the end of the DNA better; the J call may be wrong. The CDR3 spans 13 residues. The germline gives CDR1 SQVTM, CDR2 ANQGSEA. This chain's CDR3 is CSVVKGGTYEQYF. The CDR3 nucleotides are TGCAGCGTTGTTAAGGGGGGAACCTACGAGCAGTACTTC.

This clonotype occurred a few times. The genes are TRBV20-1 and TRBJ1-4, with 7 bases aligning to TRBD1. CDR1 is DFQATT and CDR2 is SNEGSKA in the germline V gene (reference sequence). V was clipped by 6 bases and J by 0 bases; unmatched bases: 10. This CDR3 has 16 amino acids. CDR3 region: CSAKGQSLPTNEKLFF. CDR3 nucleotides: TGCAGTGCCAAGGGACAGTCCCTCCCAACTAATGAAAAACTGTTTTTT.

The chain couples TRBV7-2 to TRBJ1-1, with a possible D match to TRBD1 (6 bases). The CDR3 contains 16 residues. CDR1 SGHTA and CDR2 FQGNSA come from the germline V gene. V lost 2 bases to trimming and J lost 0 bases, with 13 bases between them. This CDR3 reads CASSLLTGHMNTEAFF. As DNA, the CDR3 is TGTGCCAGCAGCTTACTTACAGGGCATATGAACACTGAAGCTTTCTTT.

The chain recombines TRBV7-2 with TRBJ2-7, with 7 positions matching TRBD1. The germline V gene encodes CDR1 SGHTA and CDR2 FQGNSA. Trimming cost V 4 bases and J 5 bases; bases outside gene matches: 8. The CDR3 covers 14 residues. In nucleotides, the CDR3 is TGTGCCAGCAGCTCCAGGGGGTTTAACAACGAGCAGTACTTC. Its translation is CASSSRGFNNEQYF.

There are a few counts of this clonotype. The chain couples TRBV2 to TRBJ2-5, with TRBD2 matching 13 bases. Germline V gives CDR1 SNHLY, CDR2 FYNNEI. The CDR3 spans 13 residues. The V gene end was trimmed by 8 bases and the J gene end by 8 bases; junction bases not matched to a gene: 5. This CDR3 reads CASDRTSGRTQYF. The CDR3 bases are TGTGCCAGCGACAGGACTAGCGGGAGAACCCAGTACTTC.

The chain's CDR3 is CSVGLWGADNEQFF. The DNA for the CDR3 is TGCAGCGTAGGTCTCTGGGGGGCCGACAATGAGCAGTTCTTC. The V gene is TRBV29-1, the J gene TRBJ2-1; the D gene could be TRBD1 or TRBD2 (6 bases each). This CDR3 contains 14 residues. The germline V gene encodes CDR1 SQVTM and CDR2 ANQGSEA. Between the trimmed V and J ends, which lost 6 bases and 5 bases, there was a span of 17 bases.

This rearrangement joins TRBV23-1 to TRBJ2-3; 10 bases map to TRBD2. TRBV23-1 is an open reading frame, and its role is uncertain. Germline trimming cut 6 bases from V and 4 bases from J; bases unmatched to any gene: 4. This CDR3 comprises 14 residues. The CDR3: CASRASGSADTQYF. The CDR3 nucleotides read TGCGCCAGCAGGGCTAGCGGGAGTGCAGATACGCAGTATTTT.

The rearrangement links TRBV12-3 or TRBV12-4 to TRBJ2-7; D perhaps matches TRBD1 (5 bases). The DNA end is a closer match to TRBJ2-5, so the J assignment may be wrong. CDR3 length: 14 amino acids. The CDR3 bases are TGTGCCAGCACCCTCCAGGGTAGGCAAGAGACCCAGTACTTC. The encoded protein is CASTLQGRQETQYF.

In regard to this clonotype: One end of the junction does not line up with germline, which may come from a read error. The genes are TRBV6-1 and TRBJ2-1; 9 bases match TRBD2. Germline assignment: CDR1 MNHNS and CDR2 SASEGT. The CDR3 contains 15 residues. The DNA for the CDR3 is TGTGCCAGCAGGGGAGCGGGAGGCTCCAACAATGAGCAGTTCTTC. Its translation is CASRGAGGSNNEQFF.

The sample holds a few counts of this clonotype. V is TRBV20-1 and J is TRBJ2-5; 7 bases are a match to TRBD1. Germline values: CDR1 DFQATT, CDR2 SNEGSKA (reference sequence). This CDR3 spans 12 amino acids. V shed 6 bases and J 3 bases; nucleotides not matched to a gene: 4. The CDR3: CSAPGQKETQYF. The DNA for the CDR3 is TGCAGTGCGCCGGGACAGAAAGAGACCCAGTACTTC.

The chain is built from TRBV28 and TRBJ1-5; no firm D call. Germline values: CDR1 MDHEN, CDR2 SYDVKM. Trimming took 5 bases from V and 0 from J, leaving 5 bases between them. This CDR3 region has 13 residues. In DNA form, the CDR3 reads TGTGCCAGCAGTAAGAATAGCAATCAGCCCCAGCATTTT. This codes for CASSKNSNQPQHF. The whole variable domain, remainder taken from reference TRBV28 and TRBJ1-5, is DVKVTQSSRYLVKRTGEKVFLECVQDMDHENMFWYRQDPGLGLRLIYFSYDVKMKEKGDIPEGYSVSREKKERFSLILESASTNQTSMYLCASSKNSNQPQHFGDGTRLSIL.

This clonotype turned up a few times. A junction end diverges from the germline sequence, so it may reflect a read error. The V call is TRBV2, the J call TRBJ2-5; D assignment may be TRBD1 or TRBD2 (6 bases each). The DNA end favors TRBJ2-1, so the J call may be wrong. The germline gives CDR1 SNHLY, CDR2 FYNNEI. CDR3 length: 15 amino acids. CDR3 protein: CASSEGGAIYNKQFF. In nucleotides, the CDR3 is TGTGCCAGCAGTGAAGGGGGGGCGATTTACAATAAGCAGTTCTTC.

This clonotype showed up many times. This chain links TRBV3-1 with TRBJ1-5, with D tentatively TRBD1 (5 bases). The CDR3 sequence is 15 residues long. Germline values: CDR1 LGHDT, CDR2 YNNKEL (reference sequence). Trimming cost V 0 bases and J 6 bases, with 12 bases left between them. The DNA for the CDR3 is TGTGCCAGCAGCCAAGAGCAGGGAAAAGGTCAGCCCCAGCATTTT. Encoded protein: CASSQEQGKGQPQHF.

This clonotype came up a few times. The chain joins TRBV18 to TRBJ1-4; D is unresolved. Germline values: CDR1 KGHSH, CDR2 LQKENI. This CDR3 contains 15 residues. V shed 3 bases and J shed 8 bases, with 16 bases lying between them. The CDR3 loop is CASSPQASTGEKLFF. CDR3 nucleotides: TGTGCCAGCTCACCTCAGGCCTCAACCGGGGAAAAACTGTTTTTT.

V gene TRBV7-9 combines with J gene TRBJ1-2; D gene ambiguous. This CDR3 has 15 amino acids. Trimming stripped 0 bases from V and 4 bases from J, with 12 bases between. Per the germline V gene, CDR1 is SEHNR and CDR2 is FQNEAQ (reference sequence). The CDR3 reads CASSLASGITYGYTF. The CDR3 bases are TGTGCCAGCAGCTTAGCCTCCGGGATTACCTATGGCTACACCTTC. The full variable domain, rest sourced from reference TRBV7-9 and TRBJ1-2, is DTGVSQNPRHKITKRGQNVTFRCDPISEHNRLYWYRQTLGQGPEFLTYFQNEAQLEKSRLLSDRFSAERPKGSFSTLEIQRTEQGDSAMYLCASSLASGITYGYTFGSGTRLTVV.

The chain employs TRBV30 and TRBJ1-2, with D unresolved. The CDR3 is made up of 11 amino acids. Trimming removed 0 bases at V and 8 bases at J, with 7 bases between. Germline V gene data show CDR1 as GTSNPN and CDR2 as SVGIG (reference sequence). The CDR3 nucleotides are TGTGCCTGGAGTGTACAAGGAGGCTACACCTTC. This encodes CAWSVQGGYTF.

As DNA, the CDR3 is TGTGCCAGCAGTTACGGGACGTTCGGGTGGGGCTACGAGCAGTACTTC. It codes for CASSYGTFGWGYEQYF. The rearrangement uses TRBV6-2 or TRBV6-3 and TRBJ2-7; either TRBD1 or TRBD2 may fit D (5 bases each). Trimming cost V 2 bases and J 3 bases, with 17 bases left between them. The CDR3 sequence is 16 residues long. CDR1 and CDR2 (germline): MNHEY, SVGEGT.

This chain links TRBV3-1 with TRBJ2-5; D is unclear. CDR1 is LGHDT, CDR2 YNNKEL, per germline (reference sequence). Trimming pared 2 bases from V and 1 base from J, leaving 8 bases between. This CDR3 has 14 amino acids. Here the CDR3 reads CASSQRVVQETQYF. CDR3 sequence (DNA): TGTGCCAGCAGCCAAAGGGTAGTCCAAGAGACCCAGTACTTC.

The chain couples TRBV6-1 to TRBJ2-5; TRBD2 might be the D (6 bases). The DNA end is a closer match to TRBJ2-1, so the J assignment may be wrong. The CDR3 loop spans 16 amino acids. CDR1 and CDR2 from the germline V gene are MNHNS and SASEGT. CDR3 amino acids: CASSPWGEPSGNEQFF. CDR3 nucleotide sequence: TGTGCCAGCAGTCCTTGGGGGGAGCCCTCGGGGAATGAGCAGTTCTTC.